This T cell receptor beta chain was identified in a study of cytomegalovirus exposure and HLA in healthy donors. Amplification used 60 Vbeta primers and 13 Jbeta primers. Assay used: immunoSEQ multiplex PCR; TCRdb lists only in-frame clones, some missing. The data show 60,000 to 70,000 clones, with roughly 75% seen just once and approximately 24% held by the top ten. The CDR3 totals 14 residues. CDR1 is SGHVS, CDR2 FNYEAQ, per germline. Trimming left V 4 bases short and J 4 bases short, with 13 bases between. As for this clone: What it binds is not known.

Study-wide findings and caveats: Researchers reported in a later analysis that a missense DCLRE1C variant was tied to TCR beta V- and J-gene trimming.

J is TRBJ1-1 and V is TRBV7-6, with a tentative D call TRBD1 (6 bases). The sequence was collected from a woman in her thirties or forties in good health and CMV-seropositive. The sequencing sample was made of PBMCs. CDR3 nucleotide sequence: TGTGCCAGCAGCTCTCCGGGACAACCCACTGAAGCTTTCTTT. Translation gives CASSSPGQPTEAFF.